This T cell receptor beta chain derives from a study of blood T cells in healthy people across ages. Trimming pared 3 bases from V and 9 bases from J, leaving 15 bases between. The CDR3 loop spans 14 amino acids. Germline V gives CDR1 SNHLY, CDR2 FYNNEI. For the second PCR, which ran for 7 to 11 cycles, a sample-barcoded 5' primer and a J-beta primer mix were used. The yield of each sample was at least 2.5 million CDR3-containing paired-end reads. TCRdb ran MiXCR on the 5' RACE reads and lists one entry per CDR3 protein. This sample has roughly 790,000 distinct CDR3 sequences; about 40% occur once, and the top ten carry around 20%.

Sequenced sample: blood. This receptor was identified in an older woman in good health. J is TRBJ2-1 and V is TRBV2; TRBD2 might be the D (6 bases). The CDR3 is CASSEADPRGEQFF. Written as DNA, the CDR3 is TGTGCCAGCAGTGAGGCAGACCCGCGGGGTGAGCAGTTCTTC.